The 10 T cell receptor beta chains listed next were all sequenced from one sample in a study of Graves' ophthalmopathy and Graves' hyperthyroidism. CDR3 regions of TCR beta were amplified from RNA transcripts. The first round was an RT-PCR with HTBI primers, and the second round was a multiplex PCR. A single record per CDR3 protein comes from TCRdb applying MiXCR to the multiplex PCR reads. This table has around 400,000 distinct CDR3 sequences, about 17% appearing once. Sequences were obtained from peripheral blood. These receptor sequences come from a young woman with Graves' ophthalmopathy.

This clonotype has ten or more counts. The V and J genes are TRBV6-2 or TRBV6-3 and TRBJ2-5; no clear D. The V end lost 2 bases, the J end lost 3 bases, and 4 bases lay between the germline ends. This CDR3 contains 12 residues. The germline gives CDR1 MNHEY, CDR2 SVGEGT. CDR3 sequence (DNA): TGTGCCAGCAGTTACGGAAAAGAGACCCAGTACTTC. Its translation is CASSYGKETQYF.

This clonotype was seen many times. The chain carries TRBV24-1 and TRBJ2-2; 7 bases align to TRBD1. V was pared by 4 bases and J by 0 bases, with 4 bases of the junction left unmatched. CDR1 and CDR2 (germline): KGHDR, SFDVKD. This CDR3 region has 16 residues. DNA for the CDR3: TGTGCCACCAGTGACACGGGACAGACGAACACCGGGGAGCTGTTTTTT. Encoded protein: CATSDTGQTNTGELFF.

In its sample, this clonotype was seen many times. This chain joins TRBV28 and TRBJ2-2, with TRBD2 as a possible D gene (7 bases). Germline V gene lookup returns CDR1 MDHEN and CDR2 SYDVKM. The CDR3 covers 15 residues. Deletions cut 10 bases from V and 4 bases from J, with 19 bases between. For the CDR3, the DNA is TGTGCCACTTCTAGGGGGGGGCCCGGCACCGGGGAGCTGTTTTTT. Its translation is CATSRGGPGTGELFF. Drawing the rest from reference TRBV28 and TRBJ2-2, the complete variable domain is DVKVTQSSRYLVKRTGEKVFLECVQDMDHENMFWYRQDPGLGLRLIYFSYDVKMKEKGDIPEGYSVSREKKERFSLILESASTNQTSMYLCATSRGGPGTGELFFGEGSRLTVL.

This clonotype was observed at least ten times. The chain has TRBV12-3 or TRBV12-4 and TRBJ2-5; TRBD2 agrees at 8 bases. With V trimmed by 5 bases and J by 5 bases, 13 bases remained unmatched. This CDR3 has 16 amino acids. The CDR3 here is CASSPYAGRAVETQYF. CDR3 nucleotide sequence: TGTGCCAGCAGTCCATATGCCGGGAGGGCCGTTGAGACCCAGTACTTC.

In its sample, this clonotype was seen many times. CDR3 DNA: TGTGCCAGCAGTTGGCGGCGACAGGAAAGCTCCTATAATTCACCCCTCCACTTT. Amino acid sequence: CASSWRRQESSYNSPLHF. The chain uses TRBV2 and TRBJ1-6, with D possibly matching TRBD1 (6 bases). Germline V gene sequence: CDR1 SNHLY, CDR2 FYNNEI. The CDR3 is 18 residues long. The germline V and J ends were trimmed by 5 bases and 0 bases, with 17 bases remaining between them.

This clonotype was picked up a small number of times. This sequence joins TRBV12-3 or TRBV12-4 and TRBJ1-1; D is ambiguous. The CDR3 runs to 14 residues. V was pared by 0 bases and J by 6 bases, with 11 bases between. The CDR3 nucleotides are TGTGCCAGCAGTTTAGCGGAGGGTGAGGCTGAAGCTTTCTTT. Translating gives CASSLAEGEAEAFF.

The chain employs TRBV4-1 and TRBJ1-2; the D gene is possibly TRBD1 (6 bases). The CDR3 runs 15 residues. Trimming left V 2 bases short and J 6 bases short, with 16 bases between. CDR1 and CDR2 from the germline V gene are MGHRA and YSYEKL. The CDR3: CASSQLGRGVDGYTF. The CDR3 DNA reads TGCGCCAGCAGCCAATTAGGGAGGGGGGTGGATGGCTACACCTTC.

There are many counts of this clonotype. The rearrangement uses TRBV28 and TRBJ1-5, with unresolved D. The germline V gene encodes CDR1 MDHEN and CDR2 SYDVKM. This CDR3 contains 16 residues. Trimming pared 3 bases from V and 0 bases from J, leaving 12 bases between. CDR3 loop: CASSLGKVGSNQPQHF. In DNA, the CDR3 is TGTGCCAGCAGTTTGGGGAAAGTGGGTAGCAATCAGCCCCAGCATTTT.

This clonotype showed up many times. The chain uses TRBV20-1 and TRBJ1-1; possibly TRBD1 for D (5 bases). The V end lost 6 bases, the J end lost 3 bases, and 20 bases lay between the germline ends. This CDR3 spans 15 amino acids. The germline V gene has CDR1 DFQATT and CDR2 SNEGSKA (reference sequence). The CDR3 is CSATPPWGEDTEAFF. DNA for the CDR3: TGCAGTGCCACTCCACCATGGGGCGAGGACACTGAAGCTTTCTTT.

This clonotype showed up just a few times. The CDR3 bases are TGTGCCAGCAGTTTTCGGGCGGTCCCGAGGGAGACCCAGTACTTC. Translating gives CASSFRAVPRETQYF. The chain recombines TRBV28 with TRBJ2-5; D gene ambiguous. V shed 3 bases and J shed 5 bases, with 16 bases lying between them. Germline CDR1 reads MDHEN; CDR2 reads SYDVKM. The CDR3 length is 15 residues.